Sequencing of this TCR beta chain was carried out in a study of T cells in women clearing cervical HPV infection. Whole-study results and caveats: CIN3+ cases had significantly higher TCR richness than controls; evenness did not differ.

About this clone itself: Its antigen is undetermined. The CDR3 goes on 3 residues after the read ends, and that part is filled in from the germline J gene.

The ends were cut back, 1 base at V and 4 bases at J, with 10 bases in the middle. The germline V gene encodes CDR1 SEHNR and CDR2 FQNEAQ (reference sequence). The length of the CDR3 is 14 residues. Measured with immunoSEQ multiplex PCR; TCRdb has only the in-frame clones, and not every one. This sample contains tens of thousands of clones. The sequencing sample was made of blood buffy coat. The receptor was derived from a woman aged 18-70 years with a cervical HPV16 infection that either progressed to CIN3+ or cleared (not recorded which). The chain has TRBV7-9 and TRBJ1-2; D is unclear. CDR3 DNA (partial): TGTGCCAGCAGCTTAGAGGCGGGCCTCTATGGC. Its protein is CASSLEAGLYG. The entire CDR3 protein reads CASSLEAGLYGYTF.